The present T cell receptor (beta chain) was sequenced within a study of tumor-infiltrating lymphocytes in oesophageal squamous cell carcinoma. The CDR3 spans 16 residues. The germline V and J ends were trimmed by 5 bases and 0 bases, with 14 bases remaining between them. Germline CDR1 reads SGHTA; CDR2 reads FQGNSA. MiXCR, applied by TCRdb to the PCR reads, yields one record per CDR3 protein. The data show nearly 20,000 distinct CDR3 sequences, with approximately 40% seen just once and 6.8% held by the top ten. V and J are TRBV7-2 and TRBJ1-5; D ambiguous. The material sequenced was blood. The source of this sequence is a male donor with esophageal squamous cell carcinoma. The CDR3 DNA reads TGTGCCAGCAGCGCCTTAGCCGGTTATAGCAATCAGCCCCAGCATTTT. It translates to CASSALAGYSNQPQHF.